The entry that follows covers one TCR beta chain sequence. The sample comes from a study of CD8 T cells in Susac syndrome. On the study more broadly: Blood was drawn from Susac syndrome patients while they were therapy-naive, on corticosteroids, or on intravenous immunoglobulin alone.

V was trimmed by 6 bases and J by 5 bases, leaving 14 bases between them. This CDR3 spans 14 amino acids. Germline values: CDR1 SEHNR, CDR2 FQNEAQ (reference sequence). RNA was extracted with the RNeasy kit, and a quantity of roughly 0.45 to 1 ug was reverse transcribed using random hexamers. Amplification of TCR beta CDR3 spanned 54 Vbeta and 13 Jbeta via immunoSEQ multiplex PCR. TCRdb recomputed calls from the immunoSEQ multiplex PCR reads with MiXCR, one row per CDR3 protein. This table holds roughly 100,000 distinct CDR3 sequences, 94% found once. The clonotype comes from a human donor with Susac syndrome. The chain recombines TRBV7-9 with TRBJ1-5; D unresolved. Sequencing was done on a sample of CD8+ T cells from PBMCs. CDR3 sequence (DNA): TGTGCCAGCAGTCTAGGAGAGGGCTATCAGCCCCAGCATTTT. Protein product: CASSLGEGYQPQHF. Looking up the rest from reference TRBV7-9 and TRBJ1-5 gives the full variable domain: DTGVSQNPRHKITKRGQNVTFRCDPISEHNRLYWYRQTLGQGPEFLTYFQNEAQLEKSRLLSDRFSAERPKGSFSTLEIQRTEQGDSAMYLCASSLGEGYQPQHFGDGTRLSIL.